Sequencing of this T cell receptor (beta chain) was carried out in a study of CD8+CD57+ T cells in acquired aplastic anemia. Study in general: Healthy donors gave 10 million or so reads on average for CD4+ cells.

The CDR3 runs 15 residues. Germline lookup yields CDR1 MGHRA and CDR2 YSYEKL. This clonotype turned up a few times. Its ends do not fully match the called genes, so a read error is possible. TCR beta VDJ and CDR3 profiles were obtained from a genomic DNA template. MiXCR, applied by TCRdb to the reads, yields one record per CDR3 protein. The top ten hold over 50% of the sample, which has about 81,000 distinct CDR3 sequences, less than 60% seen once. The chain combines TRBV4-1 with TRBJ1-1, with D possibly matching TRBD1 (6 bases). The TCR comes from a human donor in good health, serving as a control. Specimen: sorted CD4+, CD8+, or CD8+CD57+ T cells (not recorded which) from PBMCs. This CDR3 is CASSQAGAGDTEAFF. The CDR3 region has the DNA TGCGCCAGCAGTCAAGCCGGGGCAGGGGACACTGAAGCTTTCTTT.